This T cell receptor (beta chain) was retrieved from a study of radiation and T cells in renal cell carcinoma. Notes on the study in general: Top tumor clonotypes rose in blood 2 weeks post-radiation, then contracted.

Notes on this clone: Its antigen remains unknown.

Sequenced by immunoSEQ multiplex PCR; TCRdb stores in-frame clones only, minus some. The repertoire holds fewer than 80,000 clones, with around four fifths as singletons. Regarding time point: blood 4 weeks post-SBRT, at nephrectomy. Specified treatment: 15 Gy SBRT to primary tumor, nephrectomy 4 weeks later. The tumor was a clear cell renal cell carcinoma. This receptor was taken from a woman aged 55-69 years with renal cell carcinoma. Here the sequenced sample was blood, taken from a patient whose treatment included radiotherapy and nephrectomy.

The CDR3: CASSLALQGAYNEQFF. The CDR3 DNA sequence: TGTGCCAGCAGCTTAGCGTTGCAGGGGGCCTACAATGAGCAGTTCTTC. V and J are TRBV11-1 and TRBJ2-1; 7 nucleotides line up with TRBD1. The CDR3 length is 16 residues. The junction had 4 bases not matched to a gene; V was cut back by 0 bases and J by 2 bases. The germline gives CDR1 SGHAT, CDR2 FQDESV (reference sequence).